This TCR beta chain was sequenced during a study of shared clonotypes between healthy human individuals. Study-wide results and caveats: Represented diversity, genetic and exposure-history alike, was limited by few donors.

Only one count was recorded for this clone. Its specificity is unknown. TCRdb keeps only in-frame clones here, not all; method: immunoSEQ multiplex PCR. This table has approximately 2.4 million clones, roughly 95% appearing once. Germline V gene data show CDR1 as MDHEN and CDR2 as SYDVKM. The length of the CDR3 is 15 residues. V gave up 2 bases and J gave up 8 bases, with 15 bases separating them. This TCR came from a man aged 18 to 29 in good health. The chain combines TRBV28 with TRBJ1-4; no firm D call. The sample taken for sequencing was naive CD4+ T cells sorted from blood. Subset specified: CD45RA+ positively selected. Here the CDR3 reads CASSLLLWAGEKLFF. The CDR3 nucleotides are TGTGCCAGCAGTTTACTCCTTTGGGCGGGCGAAAAACTGTTTTTT.